This T cell receptor beta chain is from a study of Graves' ophthalmopathy and Graves' hyperthyroidism. Overall study context: Samples of peripheral blood were obtained at initial diagnosis, prior to treatment of any kind.

Ineligible for inclusion were patients with other autoimmune diseases, uncontrolled infections, pregnancy or lactation. Each diagnosis was determined on the basis of clinical symptoms, serum thyroxine, TRAb, thyroid ultrasound and orbital computed tomography. The PBMCs had their origin in roughly 9.8 ml of fresh peripheral blood. TCR beta CDR3 regions were amplified from RNA transcripts. HTBI-primed RT-PCR formed the first round, and a multiplex PCR formed the second. In TCRdb, the multiplex PCR reads were re-called with MiXCR into one record per CDR3 protein. The sample comprises more than 150,000 distinct CDR3 sequences, 30% to 45% of which are singletons, and under 6.5% rests with the top ten. This clonotype has at least ten counts. Germline V CDR1 and CDR2: SEHNR, FQNEAQ (reference sequence). The J segment lost 5 bases and the V segment lost 5 bases, leaving 10 bases of the junction unmatched. The length of the CDR3 is 15 residues.

This receptor was identified in a woman aged 40 to 50 with Graves' ophthalmopathy. Sequencing input: peripheral blood. This chain uses TRBV7-9 with TRBJ2-7; 9 nucleotides line up with TRBD1. DNA for the CDR3: TGTGCCAGCAGCCGTCGGGGACAGGGAAGTGACGAGCAGTACTTC. Translated, it gives CASSRRGQGSDEQYF. Complete variable domain (other parts from reference TRBV7-9 and TRBJ2-7): DTGVSQNPRHKITKRGQNVTFRCDPISEHNRLYWYRQTLGQGPEFLTYFQNEAQLEKSRLLSDRFSAERPKGSFSTLEIQRTEQGDSAMYLCASSRRGQGSDEQYFGPGTRLTVT.